The 20 T cell receptor beta chains below come from one sample, sequenced in a study of CD8 T cells in Susac syndrome. RNA, at about 0.45 to 1 ug, was reverse transcribed with random hexamers. MiXCR was run by TCRdb on the immunoSEQ multiplex PCR reads, yielding one entry per CDR3 protein. The table includes roughly 80,000 distinct CDR3 sequences, 94% detected once. Sequences were obtained from CD8+ T cells from PBMCs. The receptors come from a human donor with Susac syndrome.

The chain couples TRBV5-4 to TRBJ2-1; 14 bases agree with TRBD2. The CDR3 consists of 17 residues. V lost 0 bases to trimming and J lost 10 bases; unmatched junction nucleotides: 9. Germline V gives CDR1 SGHNT, CDR2 YYREEE (reference sequence). CDR3 amino acids: CASSLALGLAGAGEQFF. In DNA form, the CDR3 reads TGTGCCAGCAGCTTGGCCCTGGGACTAGCGGGGGCGGGAGAGCAGTTCTTC.

In this sample, this clonotype turned up a few times. The chain couples TRBV5-4 to TRBJ2-1, with D possibly TRBD2 on 7 matching bases. Trimming left V 0 bases short and J 7 bases short, with 8 bases between. Germline CDR1 and CDR2: SGHNT and YYREEE (reference sequence). The CDR3 runs 13 residues. CDR3: CASSLEGGNEQFF. Here the CDR3 DNA reads TGTGCCAGCAGCTTGGAGGGGGGGAATGAGCAGTTCTTC.

This rearrangement joins TRBV28 to TRBJ2-7, with TRBD2 matching over 8 bases. The CDR3 is made up of 17 amino acids. CDR1 MDHEN and CDR2 SYDVKM come from the germline V gene. V dropped 6 bases and J dropped 0; count of bases not matched to a gene: 13. DNA of the CDR3: TGTGCCAGCAGCCTCGGGGCTAGCGGGTTAAGCTCCTACGAGCAGTACTTC. This sequence encodes CASSLGASGLSSYEQYF.

The rearrangement uses TRBV2 and TRBJ2-5; D gene unclear. This CDR3 is built from 13 residues. Trimming took off 11 bases at V and 0 bases at J, with 13 bases between the two ends. Germline V gene lookup returns CDR1 SNHLY and CDR2 FYNNEI. The CDR3, as DNA: TGTGCCGGGTCCGCGGTGTACCAAGAGACCCAGTACTTC. Translation: CAGSAVYQETQYF.

CDR3 sequence: CASSFPGTGRDEQYF. DNA for the CDR3: TGTGCCAGCAGCTTCCCCGGGACAGGGAGGGACGAGCAGTACTTC. V usage is TRBV11-2 and J usage is TRBJ2-7, with TRBD1 matching 9 bases. Per germline, CDR1 SGHAT and CDR2 FQNNGV. V lost 3 bases to trimming and J lost 5 bases; unmatched junction nucleotides: 8. CDR3 size: 15 residues.

The chain uses TRBV29-1 and TRBJ1-6, with a possible D match to TRBD1 (6 bases). The germline V gene encodes CDR1 SQVTM and CDR2 ANQGSEA. The CDR3 loop spans 13 amino acids. Deletions cut 7 bases from V and 7 bases from J, with 14 bases between. The CDR3 loop reads CSARQDENSPLHF. The CDR3 DNA reads as TGCAGCGCGCGACAGGACGAGAATTCACCCCTCCACTTT.

V gene TRBV14 combines with J gene TRBJ1-1, with D perhaps TRBD1 (5 bases). The CDR3 is made up of 13 amino acids. Trimming left V 5 bases short and J 3 bases short, with 10 bases between. The germline gives CDR1 SGHDN, CDR2 FVKESK. CDR3: CASSTRQYTEAFF. CDR3 bases: TGTGCCAGCAGCACCCGACAGTACACTGAAGCTTTCTTT.

V usage is TRBV5-6 and J usage is TRBJ2-7, with D tentatively TRBD1 (6 bases). Germline V lookup: CDR1 SGHDT, CDR2 YYEEEE. The CDR3 runs to 15 residues. Trimming shortened V by 2 bases and J by 2 bases, and 14 bases separated the two germline ends. The CDR3 reads CASSFARGGTYEQYF. The CDR3 nucleotides read TGTGCCAGCAGCTTCGCCCGAGGGGGAACCTACGAGCAGTACTTC.

There are a few counts of this clonotype. One junction end does not reproduce the germline sequence, and a read error may be involved. The CDR3 sequence is CSVPGAYSYEQYF. The CDR3 DNA follows: TGCAGCGTTCCGGGGGCCTACTCCTATGAGCAGTACTTC. This chain uses TRBV29-1 with TRBJ2-7; D possibly uses TRBD1 or TRBD2 (6 bases each). Germline lookup yields CDR1 SQVTM and CDR2 ANQGSEA. The CDR3 sequence is 13 residues long.

The J gene is TRBJ1-2, the V gene TRBV12-3 or TRBV12-4, with a possible D match to TRBD1 (5 bases). The CDR3 contains 14 residues. V was pared by 3 bases and J by 5 bases, with 13 bases between. CDR3 sequence reads: CASSFGRVKYGYTF. The CDR3 nucleotides read TGTGCCAGCAGTTTCGGCAGGGTGAAATATGGCTACACCTTC.

The chain recombines TRBV5-8 with TRBJ1-2; D gene unclear. Germline V CDR1 and CDR2: SGHTS, YDEGEE. The CDR3 totals 15 residues. V was clipped by 1 base and J by 4 bases, with 14 bases between them. CDR3: CASSLPASPTYGYTF. The CDR3 nucleotides read TGTGCCAGCAGCTTGCCGGCCTCTCCGACCTATGGCTACACCTTC.

This chain links TRBV7-9 with TRBJ2-7; D may be TRBD2 (6 bases). V was pared by 4 bases and J by 3 bases, with 16 bases between. Germline V CDR1 and CDR2: SEHNR, FQNEAQ (reference sequence). CDR3 length: 15 amino acids. This CDR3 is CASSSSGVRVYEQYF. The CDR3 DNA follows: TGTGCCAGCAGCTCATCGGGGGTACGTGTCTACGAGCAGTACTTC. The variable domain in full, with the rest retrieved from reference TRBV7-9 and TRBJ2-7, is DTGVSQNPRHKITKRGQNVTFRCDPISEHNRLYWYRQTLGQGPEFLTYFQNEAQLEKSRLLSDRFSAERPKGSFSTLEIQRTEQGDSAMYLCASSSSGVRVYEQYFGPGTRLTVT.

J is TRBJ2-1 and V is TRBV29-1; 7 positions agree with TRBD2. CDR1 SQVTM and CDR2 ANQGSEA come from the germline V gene. The CDR3 is 12 amino acids. V was clipped by 7 bases and J by 6 bases; unmatched bases: 6. CDR3: CSADSGGNEQFF. CDR3 DNA: TGCAGCGCCGACTCGGGGGGCAATGAGCAGTTCTTC.

The chain joins TRBV2 to TRBJ2-1; D unclear. The CDR3 covers 8 residues. Germline values: CDR1 SNHLY, CDR2 FYNNEI. V lost 6 bases and J 14 bases, leaving 5 bases between the germline ends. CDR3 loop: CASRAEFF. In nucleotides, the CDR3 is TGTGCCAGCAGGGCGGAGTTCTTC.

This chain uses TRBV30 with TRBJ1-1; the D gene is possibly TRBD1 (6 bases). The V end was cut by 0 bases, the J end by 8 bases, with 13 bases between. Germline V lookup: CDR1 GTSNPN, CDR2 SVGIG (reference sequence). This CDR3 is 13 amino acids long. The CDR3 DNA sequence: TGTGCCTGGAGTGTACGGGCAGGGGACGAAGCTTTCTTT. Translation gives CAWSVRAGDEAFF.

The chain recombines TRBV20-1 with TRBJ1-1, with D uncertain. Trimming took off 2 bases at V and 0 bases at J, with 22 bases between the two ends. The CDR3 has 18 amino acids. Germline CDR1 reads DFQATT; CDR2 reads SNEGSKA (reference sequence). CDR3 loop: CSARSYNRNPTVNTEAFF. In nucleotides, the CDR3 is TGCAGTGCTAGATCCTATAACAGAAACCCTACAGTGAACACTGAAGCTTTCTTT.

The chain is built from TRBV23-1 and TRBJ1-5, with D unresolved. TRBV23-1 belongs to the ORF category, with a function that is uncertain. With 2 bases removed from V and 0 bases from J, the gap between germline ends came to 5 bases. The CDR3 extends over 14 amino acids. In DNA form, the CDR3 reads TGCGCCAGCAGTCAAGACTATAGCAATCAGCCCCAGCATTTT. It is translated as CASSQDYSNQPQHF.

On this clonotype: The junction shows a germline mismatch at one end, possibly a read error. V is TRBV15 and J is TRBJ1-4; 7 nucleotides match TRBD1. Germline CDR1 LNHNV, CDR2 YYDKDF (reference sequence). The CDR3 extends over 15 amino acids. CDR3 sequence (DNA): TGTGCCACCAGCGGAGACAGGGCGTCAGATGAAAAACTGTTTTTT. Translated, it gives CATSGDRASDEKLFF. The complete variable domain, with remaining parts taken from reference TRBV15 and TRBJ1-4, reads DAMVIQNPRYQVTQFGKPVTLSCSQTLNHNVMYWYQQKSSQAPKLLFHYYDKDFNNEADTPDNFQSRRPNTSFCFLDIRSPGLGDTAMYLCATSGDRASDEKLFFGSGTQLSVL.

The chain links TRBV6-4 to TRBJ2-5, with D possibly TRBD2 on 7 matching bases. CDR3 size: 14 residues. The V and J ends lost 7 bases and 4 bases respectively, with 16 bases between them. CDR1 is MRHNA and CDR2 is SNTAGT in the germline V gene. CDR3 amino acids: CASTLGGGAETQYF. DNA for the CDR3: TGTGCCAGCACCTTAGGGGGGGGCGCAGAGACCCAGTACTTC.

J is TRBJ2-5 and V is TRBV28; TRBD1 agrees at 8 bases. Trimming cost V 2 bases and J 5 bases; bases outside gene matches: 1. The germline V gene encodes CDR1 MDHEN and CDR2 SYDVKM. CDR3 length: 13 residues. CDR3 sequence: CASSLQGAETQYF. The CDR3 nucleotides are TGTGCCAGCAGTTTACAGGGGGCCGAGACCCAGTACTTC.